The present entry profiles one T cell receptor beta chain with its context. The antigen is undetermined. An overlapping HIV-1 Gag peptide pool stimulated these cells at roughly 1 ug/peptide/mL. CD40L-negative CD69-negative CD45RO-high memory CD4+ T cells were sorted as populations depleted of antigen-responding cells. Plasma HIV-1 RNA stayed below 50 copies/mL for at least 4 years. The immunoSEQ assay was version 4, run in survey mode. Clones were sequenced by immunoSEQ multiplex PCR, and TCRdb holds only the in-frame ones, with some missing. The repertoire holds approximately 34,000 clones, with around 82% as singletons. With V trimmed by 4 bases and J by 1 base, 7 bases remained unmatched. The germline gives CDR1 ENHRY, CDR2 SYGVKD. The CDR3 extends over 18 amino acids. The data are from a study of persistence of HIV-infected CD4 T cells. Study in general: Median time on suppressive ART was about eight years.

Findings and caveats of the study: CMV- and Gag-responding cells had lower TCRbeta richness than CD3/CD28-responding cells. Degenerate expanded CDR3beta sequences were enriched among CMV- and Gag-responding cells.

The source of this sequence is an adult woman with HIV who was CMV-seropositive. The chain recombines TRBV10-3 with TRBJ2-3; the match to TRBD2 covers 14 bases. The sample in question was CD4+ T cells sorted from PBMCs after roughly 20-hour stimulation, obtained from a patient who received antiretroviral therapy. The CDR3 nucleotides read TGTGCCATCAGTGGAGGACTAGCGGGGGGAATTGGCACAGATACGCAGTATTTT. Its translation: CAISGGLAGGIGTDTQYF.